This T cell receptor beta chain was found in a study of T-cell memory formation after mild COVID-19. This clonotype has a handful of counts. The length of the CDR3 is 17 residues. The germline V and J ends were trimmed by 2 bases and 3 bases, with 20 bases remaining between them. Germline loops: CDR1 MNHEY, CDR2 SMNVEV (reference sequence). With constant-segment primers, 5'RACE yielded cDNA libraries of TCR alpha and TCR beta that carried sample barcodes and UMIs. One entry per CDR3 protein, called by TCRdb with MiXCR from the 5' RACE reads. The sample holds 450,000 to 650,000 distinct CDR3 sequences, less than 25% seen once.

The clonotype was recovered from an adult woman who had mild COVID-19 (a few samples of this study predate the infection). Cell type and time point are not known. The chain recombines TRBV27 with TRBJ2-7; D uncertain. Sample: PBMCs or a T cell subset sorted from them (not recorded which). This CDR3 is CASSLHIPGTGRYEQYF. The CDR3 nucleotides are TGTGCCAGCAGTTTACACATACCGGGCACCGGACGCTACGAGCAGTACTTC.